These 3 T cell receptor beta chains were sequenced from one sample in a study of response to subunit inactivated influenza vaccine. Using its own MiXCR run on the RT-PCR reads, TCRdb lists one record per CDR3 protein. Of around 530,000 distinct CDR3 sequences detected, 16% appear once; the ten largest clones hold 2.5% to 3.5%. The sequencing here drew on CD4+ T cells sorted from PBMCs, taken around 25 months after vaccination. The receptors come from a man between 50 and 70 years old who received an inactivated influenza vaccine.

In its sample, this clonotype was seen a few times. The V and J genes are TRBV12-3 or TRBV12-4 and TRBJ2-7; D uncertain. V was pared by 6 bases and J by 3 bases, with 12 bases between. The CDR3 covers 13 residues. CDR3 DNA sequence: TGTGCCAGCAGCCGCGGACGCCTCTACGAGCAGTACTTC. It codes for CASSRGRLYEQYF.

This clonotype has at least ten counts. V usage is TRBV6-2 or TRBV6-3 and J usage is TRBJ2-7, with TRBD2 identical over 9 bases. This CDR3 spans 18 amino acids. J was trimmed by 2 bases and V by 2 bases; bases with no gene match: 13. Germline-derived CDR1 and CDR2 are MNHEY and SVGEGT. In DNA form, the CDR3 reads TGTGCCAGCAGTTACCGGGACAGTGGCCTAGCGGGACCCTACGAGCAGTACTTC. Translated: CASSYRDSGLAGPYEQYF.

The chain links TRBV4-3 to TRBJ1-6, with 10 positions matching TRBD1. CDR1 LGHNA and CDR2 YSLEER come from the germline V gene. With 0 bases clipped from V and 7 bases from J, the junction kept 6 bases outside the gene matches. CDR3 size: 17 residues. CDR3 residues: CASSQEVADRGNSPLHF. CDR3 DNA: TGCGCCAGCAGCCAAGAGGTGGCGGACAGGGGGAATTCACCCCTCCACTTT.